These 20 T cell receptor beta chains originate from one sample sequenced in a study of human T cells and chemical hapten exposure. TCRdb re-called the RACE reads through MiXCR, storing one row per CDR3 protein. The sample lists 150,000 to 200,000 distinct CDR3 sequences; approximately 14% were seen once. Time point given: patch test 1, 2 weeks after DPC sensitization. Stated treatment: therapeutic diphenylcyclopropenone sensitization with weekly scalp DPC. The material sequenced was whole blood, taken in connection with sensitization to the hapten diphenylcyclopropenone (DPC). The source is a woman in her twenties or thirties with alopecia areata. Some clones in this sample may be carry-over from other donors' samples.

A note on this clonotype: At one end the junction does not follow the germline gene, possibly because of a read error. The chain combines TRBV6-2 or TRBV6-3 with TRBJ2-1; 9 bases match TRBD2. This CDR3 comprises 17 residues. Germline CDR1 is MNHEY and CDR2 is SVGEGT. In DNA form, the CDR3 reads TGTCCCAGCAGTTACTCGATTGGCGGGGGGGCCAGAAATGAGCAGTTCTTC. Translation gives CPSSYSIGGGARNEQFF.

The rearrangement joins TRBV6-5 to TRBJ2-7; 11 nucleotides align to TRBD1. Germline values: CDR1 MNHEY, CDR2 SVGAGI. The CDR3 is 17 residues long. V shed 0 bases, J shed 4 bases, and the junction held 8 bases outside the gene matches. As DNA, the CDR3 is TGTGCCAGCAGTTACTCGATGGGCGGACAGGGGGCTTACGAGCAGTACTTC. Translation: CASSYSMGGQGAYEQYF.

V and J are TRBV3-1 and TRBJ1-4; D perhaps matches TRBD1 (5 bases). V lost 0 bases, J lost 6 bases, and 11 bases lay in between. CDR1 and CDR2 from the germline V gene are LGHDT and YNNKEL (reference sequence). The CDR3 covers 15 residues. DNA for the CDR3: TGTGCCAGCAGCCAAGATCGTGGGGGGGATGAAAAACTGTTTTTT. Its translation: CASSQDRGGDEKLFF.

The sample holds many counts of this clonotype. V and J are TRBV7-9 and TRBJ2-3; D may match TRBD1 or TRBD2 (5 bases each). Trimming removed 1 base at V and 3 bases at J, with 8 bases between. Germline-derived CDR1 and CDR2 are SEHNR and FQNEAQ (reference sequence). This CDR3 spans 14 amino acids. CDR3 loop: CASSLGGITDTQYF. CDR3 bases: TGTGCCAGCAGCTTAGGGGGGATAACAGATACGCAGTATTTT.

This clonotype was seen a handful of times. The chain carries TRBV29-1 and TRBJ2-3, with TRBD1 identical over 8 bases. Germline values: CDR1 SQVTM, CDR2 ANQGSEA. V was pared by 6 bases and J by 4 bases, with 6 bases of the junction left unmatched. The CDR3 is 13 amino acids. The DNA for the CDR3 is TGCAGCGTGGGGACAGGCGCGCCAGATACGCAGTATTTT. This gives the protein CSVGTGAPDTQYF.

This clonotype has just a few counts. This chain connects TRBV6-5 to TRBJ2-1; 9 positions match TRBD2. Germline values: CDR1 MNHEY, CDR2 SVGAGI. This CDR3 has 15 residues. Germline trimming cut 7 bases from V and 5 bases from J; bases unmatched to any gene: 9. DNA for the CDR3: TGTGCCAGCACCGGCGGGGGGGCAGGGAACAATGAGCAGTTCTTC. This encodes CASTGGGAGNNEQFF.

This clonotype was observed a few times. The chain carries TRBV28 and TRBJ2-1; 9 nucleotides align to TRBD2. The length of the CDR3 is 14 residues. With 3 bases clipped from V and 10 bases from J, the junction kept 7 bases outside the gene matches. CDR1 and CDR2 (germline): MDHEN, SYDVKM. CDR3 sequence (DNA): TGTGCCAGCAGTTTCCCCTCAAGCGGGGGGGAGCAGTTCTTC. Translated: CASSFPSSGGEQFF.

Regarding this clonotype: One end of the junction does not line up with germline, which may come from a read error. J is TRBJ2-1 and V is TRBV6-6; 10 nucleotides line up with TRBD2. Germline CDR1 and CDR2: MNHNY and SVGAGI (reference sequence). CDR3 length equals 18 residues. CDR3 bases: TGTGCCAGCAGTCCCCAGAGGCTACAGCGGGGGGGTTACAATGTGCAGTTCTTC. Translating gives CASSPQRLQRGGYNVQFF.

The genes are TRBV15 and TRBJ2-3, with D perhaps being TRBD1 or TRBD2 (5 bases each). The length of the CDR3 is 17 residues. The V end was cut by 4 bases, the J end by 0 bases, with 17 bases between. Per germline, CDR1 LNHNV and CDR2 YYDKDF (reference sequence). CDR3 protein: CATSKDPTGLSTDTQYF. The CDR3 nucleotides read TGTGCCACCAGCAAAGACCCCACAGGACTGAGCACAGATACGCAGTATTTT.

This clonotype was counted at least ten times. The chain has TRBV2 and TRBJ1-1; 8 bases map to TRBD1. From germline, CDR1 is SNHLY and CDR2 FYNNEI. The CDR3 length is 15 residues. V lost 9 bases and J lost 2; bases outside the gene matches: 11. The CDR3 nucleotides read TGTGCCAGATGGAGGCTCCAGGGGGCAAACACTGAAGCTTTCTTT. Amino acids: CARWRLQGANTEAFF.

A remark on this clonotype: An end of the junction differs from the germline gene, which may be a read error. V is TRBV3-1 and J is TRBJ1-2, with TRBD1 as a possible D gene (5 bases). There are 16 residues in the CDR3. Germline assignment: CDR1 LGHDT and CDR2 YNNKEL (reference sequence). The CDR3 sequence is CASSQDLGPDNYGYIF. The CDR3 coding sequence is TGTGCCAGCAGCCAAGATCTGGGGCCGGATAACTATGGCTACATCTTC.

This clonotype was detected only a few times. V usage is TRBV18 and J usage is TRBJ1-2; D not resolved. The CDR3 is 15 amino acids. Trimming shortened V by 2 bases and J by 3 bases, and 13 bases separated the two germline ends. Germline CDR1 is KGHSH and CDR2 is LQKENI. CDR3 bases: TGTGCCAGCTCACCATCGGATAGGGTGTACTATGGCTACACCTTC. Its protein product is CASSPSDRVYYGYTF.

The CDR3 coding sequence is TGTGCCAGCAGGGCGCTATTAGGCTACACCTTC. This codes for CASRALLGYTF. The chain links TRBV28 to TRBJ1-2; D gene uncertain. This CDR3 is built from 11 residues. Germline CDR1 reads MDHEN; CDR2 reads SYDVKM. Between the trimmed V and J ends, which lost 6 bases and 8 bases, there was a span of 10 bases.

The sample holds a few counts of this clonotype. The V gene is TRBV11-2, the J gene TRBJ2-7; no clear D gene. CDR3 length: 13 residues. V lost 0 bases and J 6 bases, leaving 9 bases between the germline ends. CDR1 is SGHAT and CDR2 is FQNNGV in the germline V gene. In DNA form, the CDR3 reads TGTGCCAGCAGCTTAGACCCCCCCCGCGAGCAGTACTTC. Translation: CASSLDPPREQYF.

The CDR3 DNA is TGTGCCAGCAGCTCGTTGGGGACAAATAATTCACCCCTCCACTTT. It specifies CASSSLGTNNSPLHF. The chain carries TRBV12-3 or TRBV12-4 and TRBJ1-6; the D gene is possibly TRBD1 (6 bases). Trimming pared 6 bases from V and 5 bases from J, leaving 14 bases between. This CDR3 has 15 residues.

There are a few counts of this clonotype. The genes are TRBV20-1 and TRBJ1-5; a possible D gene is TRBD1 (5 bases). Germline CDR1 is DFQATT and CDR2 is SNEGSKA (reference sequence). Trimming cost V 1 base and J 7 bases, with 11 bases left between them. The CDR3 loop spans 13 amino acids. CDR3 sequence reads: CSARGQGRQPQHF. The CDR3, as DNA: TGCAGTGCTAGAGGTCAGGGTAGGCAGCCCCAGCATTTT.

The chain joins TRBV5-1 to TRBJ1-2; 7 nucleotides line up with TRBD1. Germline V gives CDR1 SGHRS, CDR2 YFSETQ. This CDR3 has 14 residues. Trimming cost V 7 bases and J 7 bases; bases outside gene matches: 13. The CDR3 loop reads CASRPYDREAGYTF. CDR3 DNA: TGCGCCAGCCGACCCTACGACAGGGAGGCTGGCTACACCTTC. Together with reference TRBV5-1 and TRBJ1-2, the CDR3 gives the full variable domain: KAGVTQTPRYLIKTRGQQVTLSCSPISGHRSVSWYQQTPGQGLQFLFEYFSETQRNKGNFPGRFSGRQFSNSRSEMNVSTLELGDSALYLCASRPYDREAGYTFGSGTRLTVV.

The chain recombines TRBV30 with TRBJ1-5; D is unclear. Trimming pared 3 bases from V and 4 bases from J, leaving 10 bases between. CDR1 is GTSNPN and CDR2 is SVGIG in the germline V gene (reference sequence). This CDR3 has 13 residues. The CDR3 bases are TGTGCCTGGAGCGAGAACGGGAATCAGCCCCAGCATTTT. Protein sequence: CAWSENGNQPQHF.

This clonotype was observed a few times. The chain combines TRBV7-9 with TRBJ2-5; TRBD2 aligns across 15 bases. The germline gives CDR1 SEHNR, CDR2 FQNEAQ (reference sequence). Trimming cost V 5 bases and J 7 bases; bases outside gene matches: 2. The CDR3 sequence is 14 residues long. The CDR3 DNA reads as TGTGCCAGCAGCGAGGGACTAGCGGGAGGGACCCAGTACTTC. Residues: CASSEGLAGGTQYF.

V usage is TRBV4-2 and J usage is TRBJ2-6, with D maybe TRBD1 (6 bases). V was clipped by 3 bases and J by 0 bases, with 21 bases between them. The CDR3 totals 20 residues. Germline V gives CDR1 LGHNA, CDR2 YNFKEQ. The CDR3: CASSQETRQAPSSGANVLTF. The CDR3 nucleotides are TGTGCCAGCAGCCAGGAAACCCGACAGGCCCCGAGCTCTGGGGCCAACGTCCTGACTTTC.